This T cell receptor (beta chain) was sequenced in a study of OX40 agonist ivuxolimab in advanced cancers. Libraries were prepared by immunoSEQ multiplex PCR; TCRdb keeps only in-frame clonotypes and omits some of them. The data hold approximately 69,000 clones, with approximately 80% observed a single time. The germline gives CDR1 SGHRS, CDR2 YFSETQ. The V segment lost 2 bases and the J segment 9 bases; nucleotides outside the gene matches: 4. CDR3 size: 13 residues. In this sample, this clone turned up a few times. Source: CD4+ or CD8+ T cells sorted from blood, taken in a trial of the OX40 agonist ivuxolimab. The J gene is TRBJ1-1, the V gene TRBV5-1, with TRBD1 identical over 10 bases. This TCR was recovered from an adult with an advanced solid tumor such as melanoma, head and neck, liver or kidney cancer. The CDR3 here is CASSFGQGGKAFF. The DNA of the CDR3 is TGCGCCAGCAGCTTTGGACAGGGGGGGAAAGCTTTCTTT. Full variable domain (rest looked up from reference TRBV5-1 and TRBJ1-1): KAGVTQTPRYLIKTRGQQVTLSCSPISGHRSVSWYQQTPGQGLQFLFEYFSETQRNKGNFPGRFSGRQFSNSRSEMNVSTLELGDSALYLCASSFGQGGKAFFGQGTRLTVV.